The entry below describes one T cell receptor (beta chain). The target antigen is unknown. The entry originates in a study of vaccination and CD4 T cells after COVID-19. The treatment denotes: 10-day PBMC culture with coronavirus spike peptide pools or control peptides (ViraFEST assay). Trimming cost V 4 bases and J 2 bases, with 19 bases left between them. Germline values: CDR1 SGHTA, CDR2 FQGNSA. The CDR3 length is 17 residues. The assay that was used to sequence DNA from cultured CD4+ T cells was the Oncomine TCR Beta short-read assay. TCRdb reprocessed the PCR reads with MiXCR, giving one entry per CDR3 protein. The sample lists some 3,100 distinct CDR3 sequences, approximately 80% occurring once.

The J gene is TRBJ2-3, the V gene TRBV7-2, with D maybe TRBD2 (6 bases). The sequencing input was CD4+ T cells from blood, cultured in vitro. The receptor was derived from a human donor who had recovered from COVID-19. CDR3 nucleotide sequence: TGTGCCAGCAGCTCAGACGGGGGTCGGGGTTTCACAGATACGCAGTATTTT. It is translated as CASSSDGGRGFTDTQYF.